This TCR beta chain derives from a study of graft-versus-host responses after intestinal transplantation. The wider study: Every recipient underwent anti-thymocyte globulin induction, then tacrolimus and steroids for roughly three years.

With respect to this clone: Its antigen is not known.

Looked up from germline, CDR1 is SGHDT and CDR2 is YYEEEE. CDR3 length: 16 residues. The V gene end was trimmed by 4 bases and the J gene end by 5 bases; junction bases not matched to a gene: 7. Profiling relied on immunoSEQ multiplex PCR, and the TCRdb table lists in-frame clones only, not all of them. Of approximately 10,000 clones in the sample, almost 95% were seen once. Study findings and constraints: Peak levels of circulating GvH clones tracked with early post-transplant HvG declines. GvH clones turned up in recipient marrow; some had shown up first in ileum or blood.

The chain links TRBV5-6 to TRBJ2-5, with 14 nucleotides matching TRBD2. This TCR derives from a human patient who received an intestinal transplant, so some T cells may come from the graft donor. The sample in question was PBMCs, obtained about 70 days after transplant. This CDR3 reads CASSGGLAGEGETQYF. The CDR3 coding sequence is TGTGCCAGCAGCGGGGGACTAGCGGGAGAGGGGGAGACCCAGTACTTC.